The 7 T cell receptor beta chains reported below all come from one sample, sequenced in a study of glioma-infiltrating T cells. Amplification of TCR alpha and beta CDR3 regions from RNA used iRepertoire nested multiplex PCR. TCRdb called the multiplex PCR reads again in MiXCR, with one record for every CDR3 protein. The top ten hold roughly 5.2% of the sample, which has under 200,000 distinct CDR3 sequences, about 47% seen once. The sample was glioma tissue, nonneoplastic brain tissue, or PBMCs (not recorded which). These receptors all come from a human donor with low-grade glioma or glioblastoma, undergoing nonglioma brain surgery, or in good health (not recorded which).

The table lists this clonotype with a count of one. A clone one base away is much larger, so this may be a read error. The chain combines TRBV7-9 with TRBJ1-4; a possible D gene is TRBD1 (5 bases). The germline gives CDR1 SEHNR, CDR2 FQNEAQ (reference sequence). This CDR3 spans 14 amino acids. The CDR3 is CASSIGTANGKLFF. The CDR3 nucleotides read TGTGCCAGCAGTATCGGGACGGCTAATGGAAAACTGTTTTTT. Variable domain in full (rest from reference TRBV7-9 and TRBJ1-4): DTGVSQNPRHKITKRGQNVTFRCDPISEHNRLYWYRQTLGQGPEFLTYFQNEAQLEKSRLLSDRFSAERPKGSFSTLEIQRTEQGDSAMYLCASSIGTANGKLFFGSGTQLSVL.

Remarks on this clonotype: A read error may explain this, as a much larger clone is one base away. CDR3 nucleotides: TGTGCCAGCAGCCGAGGCCGCGATGAGCAGTCCTTC. It codes for CASSRGRDEQSF. V and J are TRBV7-2 and TRBJ2-1; no firm D call. From germline, CDR1 is SGHTA and CDR2 FQGNSA. The CDR3 extends over 12 amino acids.

Notes on this clonotype: One junction end disagrees with the germline gene, perhaps due to a read error. V gene TRBV25-1 combines with J gene TRBJ1-4; tentative D call: TRBD1 (5 bases). The CDR3 loop spans 15 amino acids. Per germline, CDR1 MGHDK and CDR2 SYGVNS. DNA for the CDR3: TGTTCCAGCAGTGAATCCACAGGCCGTAATGAAAAACTGTTTTTT. The encoded protein is CSSSESTGRNEKLFF.

A remark on this clonotype: No DNA is shown, since the ends of the CDR3 on it are uncertain; the CDR3 is the one TCRdb lists. The V call is TRBV5-4, the J call TRBJ2-1. Including both end residues, the CDR3 is 14 amino acids long. CDR1 and CDR2 (germline): SGHNT, YYREEE (reference sequence). The CDR3 sequence is CASSFYICSAEQFF.

The table lists this clonotype with many counts. This chain uses TRBV6-1 with TRBJ2-7; D might be TRBD1 or TRBD2, each matching 5 bases. Per the germline V gene, CDR1 is MNHNS and CDR2 is SASEGT. This CDR3 has 15 amino acids. Trimming shortened V by 6 bases and J by 2 bases, and 17 bases separated the two germline ends. The CDR3 region is CASRARWWDPYEQYF. DNA for the CDR3: TGTGCCAGCAGAGCTCGGTGGTGGGACCCCTACGAGCAGTACTTC.

This clonotype was counted between two and nine times. The chain has TRBV19 and TRBJ2-1; D is undetermined. Looked up from germline, CDR1 is LNHDA and CDR2 is SQIVND (reference sequence). Trimming removed 5 bases at V and 0 bases at J, with 17 bases between. The CDR3 contains 17 residues. Here the CDR3 DNA reads TGTGCCAGTAGTCAAAGACTGGGAAAAAGCTCCTACAATGAGCAGTTCTTC. Protein: CASSQRLGKSSYNEQFF.

This clonotype has a handful of counts. The V call is TRBV29-1, the J call TRBJ2-1, with a tentative D call TRBD2 (6 bases). The V end lost 8 bases, the J end lost 7 bases, and 18 bases lay between the germline ends. Germline values: CDR1 SQVTM, CDR2 ANQGSEA. The length of the CDR3 is 13 residues. For the CDR3, the DNA is TGCAGCATAAGGAGAGGAGGGTGGAATGAGCAGTTCTTC. Its translation: CSIRRGGWNEQFF.